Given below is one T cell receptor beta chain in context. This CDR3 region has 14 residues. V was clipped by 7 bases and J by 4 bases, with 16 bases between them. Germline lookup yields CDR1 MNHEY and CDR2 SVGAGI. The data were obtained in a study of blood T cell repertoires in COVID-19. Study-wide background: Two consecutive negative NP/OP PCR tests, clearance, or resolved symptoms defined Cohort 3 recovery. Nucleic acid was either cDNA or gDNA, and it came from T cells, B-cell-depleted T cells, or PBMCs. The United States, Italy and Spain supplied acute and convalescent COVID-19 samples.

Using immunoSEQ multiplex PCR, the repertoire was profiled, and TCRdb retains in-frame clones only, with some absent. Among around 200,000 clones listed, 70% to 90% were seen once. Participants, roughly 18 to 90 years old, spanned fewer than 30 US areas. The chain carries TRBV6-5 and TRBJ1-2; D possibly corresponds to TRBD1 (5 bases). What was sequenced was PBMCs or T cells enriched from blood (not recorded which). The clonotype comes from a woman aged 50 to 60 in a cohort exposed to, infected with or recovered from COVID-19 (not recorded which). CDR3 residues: CASTQGVGSYGYTF. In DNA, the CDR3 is TGTGCCAGCACCCAAGGGGTCGGCTCCTATGGCTACACCTTC.